This T cell receptor (beta chain) came from a study of cytomegalovirus exposure and HLA in healthy donors. There are 13 residues in the CDR3. Germline values: CDR1 LNHDA, CDR2 SQIVND (reference sequence). V was clipped by 3 bases and J by 1 base, with 6 bases between them. PCR employed 60 Vbeta and 13 Jbeta primers. Some clones are missing from TCRdb's copy, which holds only in-frame ones; the method was immunoSEQ multiplex PCR. In the table there are 90,000 to 110,000 clones, about 81% of which are singletons. Note on this clone: Its antigen remains unidentified.

Unrecorded immune exposure was likely among donors, who were nominally healthy when sampled. Study-level findings and limits: An analysis done earlier found most TCR beta V segments productive about 87% or about 30% of the time.

The chain links TRBV19 to TRBJ1-1; D is uncertain. Sample: PBMCs. This clonotype was sampled from a man aged 25 to 45 in good health and CMV-seronegative. CDR3 sequence reads: CASSMARNTEAFF. CDR3 DNA sequence: TGTGCCAGTAGTATGGCCAGGAACACTGAAGCTTTCTTT.